The 32 T cell receptor beta chains in this list originate from one sample, sequenced in a study of blood T cells in healthy people across ages. With a J-beta primer mix and a sample-barcoded 5' primer, a second PCR ran 7 to 11 cycles. MiXCR, applied by TCRdb to the 5' RACE reads, yields one record per CDR3 protein. The profile shows around 1.1 million distinct CDR3 sequences, more than 30% of them singletons. Sequences were obtained from blood. The receptors stem from a man younger than 35 in good health.

Comments on this clonotype: A single base separates this from a much larger clone, so it may be a read error. CDR3 sequence (DNA): TGTGCCACCAGTGAGACAGTAGCTAACTATGGCTACACCTTC. It encodes CATSETVANYGYTF. V usage is TRBV10-3 and J usage is TRBJ1-2; TRBD1 might be the D (5 bases). The V gene's germline CDR1 is ENHRY and CDR2 SYGVKD. The CDR3 contains 14 residues.

This chain links TRBV4-2 with TRBJ1-4; no definite D call. CDR3 size: 15 residues. The V and J ends lost 1 base and 4 bases respectively, with 10 bases between them. Germline CDR1 LGHNA, CDR2 YNFKEQ. In nucleotides, the CDR3 is TGTGCCAGCAGCCAAGGGACGCTGGATAATGAAAAACTGTTTTTT. It specifies CASSQGTLDNEKLFF.

The table lists this clonotype with a count of one. The rearrangement joins TRBV7-9 to TRBJ2-7; D gene uncertain. Trimming stripped 5 bases from V and 0 bases from J, with 17 bases between. CDR1 and CDR2 (germline): SEHNR, FQNEAQ (reference sequence). The CDR3 extends over 16 amino acids. The CDR3 DNA follows: TGTGCCAGCAGCCCGACAAGGACGGGTAGCTCCTACGAGCAGTACTTC. Amino acid sequence: CASSPTRTGSSYEQYF.

This chain uses TRBV27 with TRBJ1-2; possibly TRBD1 for D (6 bases). The ends were cut back, 5 bases at V and 5 bases at J, with 18 bases in the middle. The CDR3 loop spans 15 amino acids. Germline CDR1 reads MNHEY; CDR2 reads SMNVEV (reference sequence). The CDR3 DNA is TGTGCCAGCAGTCCTGGGACACAGGGTCGATATGGCTACACCTTC. Translating it yields CASSPGTQGRYGYTF.

The CDR3 DNA follows: TGCAGCGTTGTACACAGGGGGCCAGGGAATGAGCAGTACTTC. Its translation: CSVVHRGPGNEQYF. The V and J genes are TRBV29-1 and TRBJ2-5, with 9 bases lining up with TRBD1. Germline-derived CDR1 and CDR2 are SQVTM and ANQGSEA. The CDR3 covers 14 residues. The J segment lost 11 bases and the V segment lost 4 bases, leaving 14 bases of the junction unmatched.

This clonotype has a handful of counts. The J gene is TRBJ1-5, the V gene TRBV28; D remains ambiguous. Trimming stripped 3 bases from V and 10 bases from J, with 19 bases between. This CDR3 has 15 amino acids. Germline V CDR1 and CDR2: MDHEN, SYDVKM. The CDR3 is CASSFVIDRLEPQHF. CDR3 coding DNA: TGTGCCAGCAGTTTCGTAATCGACCGCCTTGAACCCCAGCATTTT. Full variable domain (missing parts from reference TRBV28 and TRBJ1-5): DVKVTQSSRYLVKRTGEKVFLECVQDMDHENMFWYRQDPGLGLRLIYFSYDVKMKEKGDIPEGYSVSREKKERFSLILESASTNQTSMYLCASSFVIDRLEPQHFGDGTRLSIL.

This clonotype was counted a few times. CDR3 coding DNA: TGTGCCAGCGGCGGGGGTCTTCAGCCCCAGCATTTT. Translation gives CASGGGLQPQHF. The rearrangement joins TRBV6-2 or TRBV6-3 to TRBJ1-5; perhaps TRBD1 as D (5 bases). The CDR3 is 12 amino acids. Germline V gene sequence: CDR1 MNHEY, CDR2 SVGEGT. Trimming cost V 8 bases and J 6 bases, with 11 bases left between them.

This clonotype turned up a few times. The chain couples TRBV27 to TRBJ1-2; D call uncertain. CDR3 size: 14 residues. Between the trimmed V and J ends, which lost 3 bases and 4 bases, there was a span of 12 bases. Germline V gene lookup returns CDR1 MNHEY and CDR2 SMNVEV (reference sequence). The CDR3 sequence: CASSFGPTGYGYTF. The CDR3 nucleotides read TGTGCCAGCAGTTTTGGGCCGACGGGCTATGGCTACACCTTC.

For this clonotype: This may come from a read error, since a much larger clone is one base off. The chain employs TRBV5-6 and TRBJ2-1; 7 nucleotides match TRBD1. The DNA end is more similar to TRBJ2-7, so the J call may be wrong. The V gene's germline CDR1 is SGHDT and CDR2 YYEEEE. The length of the CDR3 is 15 residues. CDR3 nucleotides: TGTGCCAGCAGCACCGGGACAGCCTCCTACAATGAGCAGTACTTC. Its protein product is CASSTGTASYNEQYF.

The chain employs TRBV3-1 and TRBJ2-7; no reliable D call. The end of the DNA is better explained by TRBJ2-5, so the J call may be wrong. Germline V gene data show CDR1 as LGHDT and CDR2 as YNNKEL (reference sequence). The CDR3 length is 13 residues. In DNA form, the CDR3 reads TGTGCCAGCAGCCCCCCATACCCCGAGACCCAGTACTTC. Encoded protein: CASSPPYPETQYF.

This clonotype occurred a few times. The J gene is TRBJ2-3, the V gene TRBV12-3 or TRBV12-4; TRBD2 aligns across 8 bases. V shed 2 bases, J shed 1 base, and the junction held 5 bases outside the gene matches. There are 16 residues in the CDR3. As DNA, the CDR3 is TGTGCCAGCAGTTTAATAGGGACTAGTCGCACAGATACGCAGTATTTT. Encoded protein: CASSLIGTSRTDTQYF.

This chain uses TRBV7-2 with TRBJ1-5; D is undetermined. The CDR3 covers 15 residues. V lost 1 base and J lost 1, with 8 bases in between. The germline V gene encodes CDR1 SGHTA and CDR2 FQGNSA. The CDR3 loop is CASSLDGRSNQPQHF. CDR3 sequence (DNA): TGTGCCAGCAGCTTAGACGGGAGGAGCAATCAGCCCCAGCATTTT.

The sample holds a few counts of this clonotype. V and J are TRBV28 and TRBJ2-3; D could derive from TRBD1 or TRBD2 (5 bases each). Germline-derived CDR1 and CDR2 are MDHEN and SYDVKM. V was shortened by 6 bases and J by 0 bases, with 19 bases between the two germline ends. This CDR3 is built from 17 residues. Here the CDR3 DNA reads TGTGCCAGCAGCTTGGGACCAACTGGGATGAGCACAGATACGCAGTATTTT. Protein product: CASSLGPTGMSTDTQYF. Drawing the rest from reference TRBV28 and TRBJ2-3, the complete variable domain is DVKVTQSSRYLVKRTGEKVFLECVQDMDHENMFWYRQDPGLGLRLIYFSYDVKMKEKGDIPEGYSVSREKKERFSLILESASTNQTSMYLCASSLGPTGMSTDTQYFGPGTRLTVL.

The chain employs TRBV29-1 and TRBJ1-2; no firm D call. V was pared by 8 bases and J by 8 bases, with 18 bases between. The germline gives CDR1 SQVTM, CDR2 ANQGSEA. The length of the CDR3 is 12 residues. This chain's CDR3 is CSLGRATTGYTF. The CDR3 bases are TGCAGCCTAGGACGGGCCACAACGGGCTACACCTTC.

V usage is TRBV6-5 and J usage is TRBJ1-1; the match to TRBD1 covers 8 bases. This CDR3 contains 16 residues. Per the germline V gene, CDR1 is MNHEY and CDR2 is SVGAGI. V was clipped by 4 bases and J by 2 bases; unmatched bases: 9. CDR3 residues: CASSFSTGAKNTEAFF. CDR3 DNA: TGTGCCAGCAGTTTTTCGACAGGGGCCAAAAACACTGAAGCTTTCTTT.

The chain links TRBV4-2 to TRBJ2-3, with TRBD1 matching over 8 bases. CDR1 and CDR2 from the germline V gene are LGHNA and YNFKEQ. Trimming removed 0 bases from V and 6 bases from J; junction bases left unmatched: 8. The CDR3 length is 16 residues. The CDR3 here is CASSQDGQGAVDTQYF. Written as DNA, the CDR3 is TGTGCCAGCAGCCAAGATGGCCAGGGGGCTGTGGATACGCAGTATTTT.

This clonotype was seen a handful of times. The chain employs TRBV6-6 and TRBJ1-4; TRBD1 matches at 7 bases. With V trimmed by 0 bases and J by 5 bases, 9 bases remained unmatched. In germline, CDR1 is MNHNY, CDR2 SVGAGI (reference sequence). The CDR3 length is 17 residues. This CDR3 reads CASSYSPDRVGNEKLFF. CDR3 bases: TGTGCCAGCAGTTACTCCCCCGACAGGGTTGGGAATGAAAAACTGTTTTTT.

This clonotype was observed a handful of times. The rearrangement uses TRBV14 and TRBJ2-3; D perhaps matches TRBD2 (5 bases). V was pared by 0 bases and J by 4 bases, with 26 bases between. Germline loops: CDR1 SGHDN, CDR2 FVKESK. The CDR3 is 20 residues long. This chain's CDR3 is CASSQDFIRGQLRIPDTQYF. The CDR3 DNA is TGTGCCAGCAGCCAAGATTTCATCCGGGGTCAACTCCGGATCCCAGATACGCAGTATTTT.

To note about this clonotype: A much larger clone sits a single nucleotide away, making a read error possible. DNA for the CDR3: TGCGCCAGCAGCCCGGGACAGGGCTCTTTGGGGACCCAGTACTTC. Encoded protein: CASSPGQGSLGTQYF. The chain uses TRBV5-1 and TRBJ2-4; 9 bases match TRBD1. The J call may not be correct, given that the DNA end is closer to TRBJ2-5. There are 15 residues in the CDR3. In germline, CDR1 is SGHRS, CDR2 YFSETQ.

The gene calls are TRBV27 and TRBJ2-5; 8 bases fit TRBD2. Germline CDR1 and CDR2: MNHEY and SMNVEV (reference sequence). V gave up 0 bases and J gave up 11 bases; unmatched junction bases: 11. The length of the CDR3 is 15 residues. Here the CDR3 reads CASSLSEAGGLEQYF. The CDR3 bases are TGTGCCAGCAGTTTATCCGAGGCGGGGGGACTTGAGCAGTACTTC.

The sample holds one count of this clonotype. The rearrangement joins TRBV20-1 to TRBJ1-5; TRBD1 agrees at 7 bases. The CDR3 runs to 13 residues. Per the germline V gene, CDR1 is DFQATT and CDR2 is SNEGSKA (reference sequence). J gave up 5 bases and V 6 bases, and 7 bases lay outside the gene matches. The CDR3 spells CSARRGPYQPQHF. In DNA, the CDR3 is TGCAGTGCCCGAAGGGGGCCCTATCAGCCCCAGCATTTT.

There are a few counts of this clonotype. The chain is built from TRBV29-1 and TRBJ1-2, with a weak D call TRBD1 (5 bases). Germline CDR1 SQVTM, CDR2 ANQGSEA. The CDR3 sequence is 12 residues long. Trimming took off 4 bases at V and 8 bases at J, with 14 bases between the two ends. This CDR3 is CSVVGGMEGYTF. CDR3 DNA: TGCAGCGTTGTTGGGGGAATGGAGGGCTACACCTTC.

This clonotype came up once. A junction end diverges from the germline sequence, so it may reflect a read error. The V call is TRBV5-6, the J call TRBJ1-5; D not certain. The CDR3 is made up of 17 amino acids. Germline values: CDR1 SGHDT, CDR2 YYEEEE. CDR3 nucleotide sequence: TGTGCCGGCAGCCCAGGCGGAGGAATCGAGAGCAATCAGCCCCAGCATTTT. Amino acid sequence: CAGSPGGGIESNQPQHF.

J is TRBJ1-4 and V is TRBV7-3, with D maybe TRBD1 (6 bases). V shed 1 base and J shed 3 bases, with 12 bases lying between them. Germline assignment: CDR1 SGHTA and CDR2 FQGTGA. There are 16 residues in the CDR3. The chain's CDR3 is CASSLNPPGANEKLFF. The CDR3 DNA reads as TGTGCCAGCAGCTTAAACCCGCCAGGGGCTAATGAAAAACTGTTTTTT.

A few counts support this clonotype. This chain joins TRBV20-1 and TRBJ1-3; D not resolved. The CDR3 runs 12 residues. Germline CDR1 is DFQATT and CDR2 is SNEGSKA (reference sequence). V was clipped by 4 bases and J by 4 bases, with 8 bases between them. The CDR3 spells CSAINIGNTIYF. In DNA form, the CDR3 reads TGCAGTGCTATAAACATCGGAAACACCATATATTTT.

The chain carries TRBV5-1 and TRBJ2-3; 9 positions agree with TRBD2. Trimming took 5 bases from V and 2 from J; bases not matched to a gene: 3. The CDR3 is 14 amino acids. Germline V gene sequence: CDR1 SGHRS, CDR2 YFSETQ. CDR3 sequence reads: CASSIAGDTDTQYF. CDR3 coding DNA: TGCGCCAGCAGTATAGCGGGGGACACAGATACGCAGTATTTT.

This clonotype has just a few counts. The chain is built from TRBV12-3 or TRBV12-4 and TRBJ1-1; 7 bases map to TRBD1. V lost 1 base and J lost 7; bases outside the gene matches: 3. This CDR3 has 13 residues. The CDR3 region is CASSLGPGGEAFF. The CDR3 nucleotides are TGTGCCAGCAGTTTAGGGCCAGGGGGTGAAGCTTTCTTT.

This chain joins TRBV20-1 and TRBJ1-2; 9 positions agree with TRBD1. Trimming cost V 1 base and J 3 bases; bases outside gene matches: 3. The germline gives CDR1 DFQATT, CDR2 SNEGSKA (reference sequence). CDR3 length equals 14 residues. The CDR3 nucleotides read TGCAGTGCTAGAGTCCGGGACAGGGACTATGGCTACACCTTC. Its translation: CSARVRDRDYGYTF.

The rearrangement links TRBV10-3 to TRBJ1-1; D uncertain. CDR1 ENHRY and CDR2 SYGVKD come from the germline V gene. This CDR3 region has 14 residues. V was clipped by 0 bases and J by 5 bases, with 10 bases between them. CDR3 DNA sequence: TGTGCCATCAGTGAGTCGGGCGAGCAAACTGAAGCTTTCTTT. Protein: CAISESGEQTEAFF.

This clonotype was recorded a few times. The chain joins TRBV6-2 or TRBV6-3 to TRBJ2-7, with D perhaps matching TRBD1 or TRBD2 (5 bases each). The J call could be wrong; TRBJ2-5 is a better fit for the DNA end. Germline CDR1 reads MNHEY; CDR2 reads SVGEGT. The CDR3 length is 14 residues. The CDR3 spells CASSSPRDLGTQYF. CDR3 DNA: TGTGCCAGCAGTAGCCCTCGGGACCTGGGGACCCAGTACTTC.

The V and J genes are TRBV6-1 and TRBJ2-3, with D perhaps matching TRBD1 (5 bases). V was pared by 1 base and J by 2 bases, with 13 bases between. Looked up from germline, CDR1 is MNHNS and CDR2 is SASEGT. The CDR3 consists of 16 residues. The CDR3 coding sequence is TGTGCCAGCAGTGAAGACGACAGTCTCGTCACAGATACGCAGTATTTT. This gives the protein CASSEDDSLVTDTQYF.

This rearrangement joins TRBV10-3 to TRBJ1-1, with D uncertain. Germline V lookup: CDR1 ENHRY, CDR2 SYGVKD. Trimming removed 3 bases at V and 0 bases at J, with 11 bases between. CDR3 length: 15 amino acids. For the CDR3, the DNA is TGTGCCATCAGTGACCCGAGCAGGCTGAACACTGAAGCTTTCTTT. Translating it yields CAISDPSRLNTEAFF.